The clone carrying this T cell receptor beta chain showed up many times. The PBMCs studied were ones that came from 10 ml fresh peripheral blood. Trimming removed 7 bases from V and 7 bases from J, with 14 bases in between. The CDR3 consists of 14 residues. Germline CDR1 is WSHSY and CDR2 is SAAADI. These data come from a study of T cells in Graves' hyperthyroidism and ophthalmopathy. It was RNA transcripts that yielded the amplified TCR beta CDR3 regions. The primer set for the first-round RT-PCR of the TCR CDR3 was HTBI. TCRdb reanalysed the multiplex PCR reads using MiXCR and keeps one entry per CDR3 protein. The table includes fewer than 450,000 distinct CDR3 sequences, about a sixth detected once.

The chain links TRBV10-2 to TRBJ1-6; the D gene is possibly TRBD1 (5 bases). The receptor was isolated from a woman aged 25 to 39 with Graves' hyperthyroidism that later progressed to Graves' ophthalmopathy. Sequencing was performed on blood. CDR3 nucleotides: TGCGCCAGCACTGCCGAGACAGTCAATTCACCCCTCCACTTT. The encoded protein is CASTAETVNSPLHF.